The present T cell receptor (beta chain) was sequenced within a study of shared T cell receptors in the human thymus. Germline lookup yields CDR1 LNHDA and CDR2 SQIVND (reference sequence). The CDR3 sequence is 15 residues long. V lost 5 bases to trimming and J lost 2 bases, with 15 bases between them. The assay was immunoSEQ multiplex PCR, and TCRdb's table has in-frame clones only and misses some. The profile shows about 730,000 clones, 75% to 90% of them singletons. Another study also made use of these data, one on human thymus T cells. According to that study: Corrective heart surgery yielded resections, and these provided the thymus tissue.

The gene calls are TRBV19 and TRBJ1-2; TRBD1 might be the D (5 bases). Sequencing input: thymocytes. The receptor comes from a girl under three years old with a congenital heart defect. The CDR3 region has the DNA TGTGCCAGTAGTCCGGGACTTGGCGGAAACTATGGCTACACCTTC. Amino acid sequence: CASSPGLGGNYGYTF.